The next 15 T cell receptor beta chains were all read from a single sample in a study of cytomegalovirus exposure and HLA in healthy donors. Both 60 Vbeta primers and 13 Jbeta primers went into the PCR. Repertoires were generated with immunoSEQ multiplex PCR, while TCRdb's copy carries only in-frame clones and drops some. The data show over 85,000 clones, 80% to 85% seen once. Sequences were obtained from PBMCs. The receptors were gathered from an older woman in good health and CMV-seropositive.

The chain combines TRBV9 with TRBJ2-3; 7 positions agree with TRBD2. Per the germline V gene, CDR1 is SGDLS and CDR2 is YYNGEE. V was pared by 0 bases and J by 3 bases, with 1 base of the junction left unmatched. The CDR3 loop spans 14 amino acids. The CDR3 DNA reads TGTGCCAGCAGCGTAGGACTAGCTACAGATACGCAGTATTTT. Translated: CASSVGLATDTQYF.

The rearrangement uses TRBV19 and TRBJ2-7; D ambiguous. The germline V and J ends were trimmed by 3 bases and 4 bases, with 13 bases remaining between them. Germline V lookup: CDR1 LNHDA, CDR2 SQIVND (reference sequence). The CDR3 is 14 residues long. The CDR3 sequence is CASSIGLVGYEQYF. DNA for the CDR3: TGTGCCAGTAGTATTGGTCTAGTCGGGTACGAGCAGTACTTC.

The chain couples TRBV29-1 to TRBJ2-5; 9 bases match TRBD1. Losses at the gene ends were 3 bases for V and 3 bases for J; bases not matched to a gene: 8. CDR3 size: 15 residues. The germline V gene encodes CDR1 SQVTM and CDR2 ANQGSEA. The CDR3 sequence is CSVETIQGAKETQYF. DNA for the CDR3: TGCAGCGTTGAGACGATACAGGGGGCGAAAGAGACCCAGTACTTC.

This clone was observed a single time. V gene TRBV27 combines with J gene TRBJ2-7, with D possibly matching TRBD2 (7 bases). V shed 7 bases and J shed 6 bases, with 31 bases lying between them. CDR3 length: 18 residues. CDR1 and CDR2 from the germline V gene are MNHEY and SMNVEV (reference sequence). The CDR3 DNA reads TGTGCCAGCACCAAAGACGGGACCAGGGGAAGGGGAGGGCGCGAGCAGTACTTC. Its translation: CASTKDGTRGRGGREQYF.

In nucleotides, the CDR3 is TGCGCCAGCAGCCCGGACAGTAATCAGCCCCAGCATTTT. It yields the protein CASSPDSNQPQHF. The chain employs TRBV5-1 and TRBJ1-5; D may be TRBD1 (6 bases). Germline V lookup: CDR1 SGHRS, CDR2 YFSETQ. The CDR3 consists of 13 residues. Deletions cut 4 bases from V and 4 bases from J, with 9 bases between.

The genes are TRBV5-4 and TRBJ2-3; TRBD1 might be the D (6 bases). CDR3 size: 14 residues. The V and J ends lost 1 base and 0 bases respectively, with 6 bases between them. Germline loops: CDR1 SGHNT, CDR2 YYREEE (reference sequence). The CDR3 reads CASSLQGSTDTQYF. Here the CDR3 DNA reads TGTGCCAGCAGCTTGCAGGGGAGCACAGATACGCAGTATTTT. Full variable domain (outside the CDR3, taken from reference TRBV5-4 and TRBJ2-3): ETGVTQSPTHLIKTRGQQVTLRCSSQSGHNTVSWYQQALGQGPQFIFQYYREEENGRGNFPPRFSGLQFPNYSSELNVNALELDDSALYLCASSLQGSTDTQYFGPGTRLTVL.

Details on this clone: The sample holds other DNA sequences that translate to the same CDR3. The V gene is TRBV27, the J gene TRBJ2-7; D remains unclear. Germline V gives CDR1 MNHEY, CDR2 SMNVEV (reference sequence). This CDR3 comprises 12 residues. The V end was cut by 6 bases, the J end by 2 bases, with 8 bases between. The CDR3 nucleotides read TGTGCCAGCAGCCCCACAGCCTACGAGCAGTACTTC. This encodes CASSPTAYEQYF.

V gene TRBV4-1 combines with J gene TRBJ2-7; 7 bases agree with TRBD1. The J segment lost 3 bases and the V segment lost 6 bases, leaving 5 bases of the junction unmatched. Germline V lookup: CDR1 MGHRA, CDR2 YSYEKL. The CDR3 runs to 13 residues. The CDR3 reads CASSDRDFYEQYF. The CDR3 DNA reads TGCGCCAGCAGTGACAGGGATTTCTACGAGCAGTACTTC.

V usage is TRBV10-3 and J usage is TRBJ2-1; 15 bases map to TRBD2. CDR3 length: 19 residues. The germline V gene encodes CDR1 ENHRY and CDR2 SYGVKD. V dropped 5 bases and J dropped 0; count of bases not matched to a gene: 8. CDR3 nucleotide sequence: TGTGCCATCAGTCGCCGACGGACTAGCGGGAGGGGCTCCTACAATGAGCAGTTCTTC. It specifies CAISRRRTSGRGSYNEQFF.

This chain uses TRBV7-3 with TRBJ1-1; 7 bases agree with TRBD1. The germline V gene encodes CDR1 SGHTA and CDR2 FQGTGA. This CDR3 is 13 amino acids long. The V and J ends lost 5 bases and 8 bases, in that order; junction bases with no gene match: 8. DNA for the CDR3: TGTGCCAGCAGCCCTCGGACAGGAGGGGAAGCTTTCTTT. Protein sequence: CASSPRTGGEAFF.

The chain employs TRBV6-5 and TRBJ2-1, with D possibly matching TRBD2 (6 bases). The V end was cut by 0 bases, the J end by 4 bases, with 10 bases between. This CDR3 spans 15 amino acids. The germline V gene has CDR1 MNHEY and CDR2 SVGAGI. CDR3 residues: CASSYSGGGYNEQFF. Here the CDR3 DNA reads TGTGCCAGCAGTTACTCGGGGGGAGGATACAATGAGCAGTTCTTC.

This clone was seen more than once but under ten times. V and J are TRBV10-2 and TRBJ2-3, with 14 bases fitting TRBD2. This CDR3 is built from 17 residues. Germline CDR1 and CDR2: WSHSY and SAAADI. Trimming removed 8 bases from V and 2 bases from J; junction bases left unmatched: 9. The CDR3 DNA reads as TGCGCCAGCGGGGGGACTAGCGGGAGTGAGCTCACAGATACGCAGTATTTT. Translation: CASGGTSGSELTDTQYF.

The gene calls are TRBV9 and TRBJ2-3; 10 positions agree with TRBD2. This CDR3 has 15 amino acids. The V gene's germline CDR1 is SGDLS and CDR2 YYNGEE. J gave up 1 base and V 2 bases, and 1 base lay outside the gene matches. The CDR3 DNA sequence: TGTGCCAGCAGCGTTCTAGCGGGGGGCACAGATACGCAGTATTTT. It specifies CASSVLAGGTDTQYF.

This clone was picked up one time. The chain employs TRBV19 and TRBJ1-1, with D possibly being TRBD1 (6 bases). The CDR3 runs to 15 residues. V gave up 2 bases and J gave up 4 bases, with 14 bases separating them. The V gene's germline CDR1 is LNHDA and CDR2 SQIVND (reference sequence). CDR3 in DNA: TGTGCCAGTAGTATAAAACCAGGGGTAGTCACTGAAGCTTTCTTT. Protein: CASSIKPGVVTEAFF.

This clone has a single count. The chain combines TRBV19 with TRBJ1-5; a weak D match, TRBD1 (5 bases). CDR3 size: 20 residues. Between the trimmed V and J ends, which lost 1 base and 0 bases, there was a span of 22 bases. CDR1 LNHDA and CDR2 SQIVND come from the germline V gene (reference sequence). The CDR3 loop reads CASSIGRTSGYTYSNQPQHF. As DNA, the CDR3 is TGTGCCAGTAGTATAGGTCGGACATCGGGCTATACTTATAGCAATCAGCCCCAGCATTTT.